This entry lists 18 T cell receptor beta chains sequenced from one sample in a study of shared clonotypes between healthy human individuals. It was CD45RO-negative cells, positively selected for CCR7, that made up naive CD8 cells, with terminally differentiated effector memory CD45RA+ cells excluded. Profiling relied on immunoSEQ multiplex PCR, and the TCRdb table lists in-frame clones only, not all of them. The sample lists about 2,100,000 clones, just over 90% occurring once. The specimen sequenced was naive CD8+ T cells from PBMCs. Source of these receptors: a man between 18 and 29 years old in good health. Some clones in this sample may be carry-over from other donors' samples.

V usage is TRBV9 and J usage is TRBJ1-4, with D unclear. Germline values: CDR1 SGDLS, CDR2 YYNGEE. CDR3 length: 15 amino acids. V was clipped by 0 bases and J by 12 bases, with 18 bases between them. CDR3 amino acids: CASSVGPLTGKELFF. The CDR3 region has the DNA TGTGCCAGCAGCGTAGGCCCCTTAACCGGGAAAGAACTGTTTTTT.

The chain links TRBV28 to TRBJ2-1, with TRBD2 identical over 13 bases. This CDR3 comprises 15 residues. The germline V gene has CDR1 MDHEN and CDR2 SYDVKM. J gave up 7 bases and V 6 bases, and 6 bases lay outside the gene matches. CDR3 in DNA: TGTGCCAGCAGCTTGGGACTAGCGGGAAGGAATGAGCAGTTCTTC. Its protein product is CASSLGLAGRNEQFF.

This clone showed up just once. The chain has TRBV10-2 and TRBJ2-7, with D possibly called TRBD1 or TRBD2 (5 bases each). Deletions cut 0 bases from V and 12 bases from J, with 21 bases between. The germline V gene has CDR1 WSHSY and CDR2 SAAADI. CDR3 length: 15 amino acids. The CDR3 DNA reads TGCGCCAGCAGTGAGTCGCCTCCAGGTTGGGGCGAGGGGTACTTC. Protein sequence: CASSESPPGWGEGYF.

The chain joins TRBV27 to TRBJ1-5; unclear D gene. The CDR3 contains 15 residues. V was trimmed by 5 bases and J by 4 bases, leaving 15 bases between them. From germline, CDR1 is MNHEY and CDR2 SMNVEV (reference sequence). CDR3 sequence (DNA): TGTGCCAGCAGTGTGGGAGGGCGAACGAATCAGCCCCAGCATTTT. Amino acids: CASSVGGRTNQPQHF.

The chain joins TRBV19 to TRBJ2-2, with unresolved D. The CDR3 loop spans 13 amino acids. Trimming took 8 bases from V and 4 from J, leaving 11 bases between them. Germline CDR1 reads LNHDA; CDR2 reads SQIVND (reference sequence). The CDR3 spells CASSLVVTGELFF. The DNA for the CDR3 is TGTGCCAGTTCTCTGGTCGTCACCGGGGAGCTGTTTTTT.

The chain employs TRBV25-1 and TRBJ1-4; D is unclear. The ends were cut back, 6 bases at V and 6 bases at J, with 17 bases in the middle. The CDR3 has 15 amino acids. Germline lookup yields CDR1 MGHDK and CDR2 SYGVNS. CDR3 amino acids: CASSEGRAPDEKLFF. Here the CDR3 DNA reads TGTGCCAGCAGCGAGGGAAGGGCTCCGGATGAAAAACTGTTTTTT. Complete variable domain (other parts from reference TRBV25-1 and TRBJ1-4): EADIYQTPRYLVIGTGKKITLECSQTMGHDKMYWYQQDPGMELHLIHYSYGVNSTEKGDLSSESTVSRIRTEHFPLTLESARPSHTSQYLCASSEGRAPDEKLFFGSGTQLSVL.

This sequence joins TRBV9 and TRBJ1-5; D remains unclear. The CDR3 totals 15 residues. V shed 4 bases and J shed 1 base, with 12 bases lying between them. Germline V gives CDR1 SGDLS, CDR2 YYNGEE. CDR3 region: CASSLGGRSNQPQHF. The DNA for the CDR3 is TGTGCCAGCAGCTTAGGTGGGCGGAGCAATCAGCCCCAGCATTTT.

The sample holds a few counts of this clone. The chain is built from TRBV20-1 and TRBJ1-1; D gene unclear. This CDR3 has 11 residues. Trimming took 3 bases from V and 11 from J, leaving 13 bases between them. Germline V CDR1 and CDR2: DFQATT, SNEGSKA (reference sequence). The CDR3 sequence is CSASTGGLAFF. The DNA for the CDR3 is TGCAGTGCTAGTACCGGTGGGTTGGCTTTCTTT.

The CDR3 nucleotides are TGTGCCAGCAGCTTAGATCCTAGCGGGAGACACAATGAGCAGTTCTTC. Its translation: CASSLDPSGRHNEQFF. This chain connects TRBV7-6 to TRBJ2-1; 10 bases are a match to TRBD2. Losses at the gene ends were 1 base for V and 5 bases for J; bases not matched to a gene: 5. Germline loops: CDR1 SGHVS, CDR2 FNYEAQ. This CDR3 has 16 residues.

In DNA, the CDR3 is TGCGCCAGCAGCCACCTTCCCGGACAGGGGGATTTCGGGGAGCTGTTTTTT. Encoded protein: CASSHLPGQGDFGELFF. The J gene is TRBJ2-2, the V gene TRBV4-1, with 10 bases lining up with TRBD1. CDR1 and CDR2 from the germline V gene are MGHRA and YSYEKL. With 3 bases clipped from V and 7 bases from J, the junction kept 11 bases outside the gene matches. The CDR3 covers 17 residues.

The rearrangement uses TRBV13 and TRBJ1-1; the match to TRBD1 covers 8 bases. The CDR3 loop spans 14 amino acids. V dropped 5 bases and J dropped 3; count of bases not matched to a gene: 5. Germline CDR1 reads PRHDT; CDR2 reads FYEKMQ (reference sequence). CDR3 loop: CASSTDRVDTEAFF. CDR3 nucleotide sequence: TGTGCCAGCAGCACGGACAGGGTCGACACTGAAGCTTTCTTT.

The chain uses TRBV13 and TRBJ1-5; D is ambiguous. From germline, CDR1 is PRHDT and CDR2 FYEKMQ (reference sequence). This CDR3 is built from 12 residues. V was cut by 5 bases and J by 7 bases, with 9 bases left in between. The CDR3 is CASSELGQPQHF. DNA for the CDR3: TGTGCCAGCAGCGAGTTAGGGCAGCCCCAGCATTTT.

This chain connects TRBV23-1 to TRBJ2-4; D gene ambiguous. Being an ORF, TRBV23-1 has a function that is uncertain. This CDR3 is 16 amino acids long. V was trimmed by 6 bases and J by 0 bases, leaving 15 bases between them. CDR3 protein: CASRPPHRLAKNIQYF. The CDR3 region has the DNA TGCGCCAGCAGACCCCCACACAGACTAGCCAAAAACATTCAGTACTTC.

The chain carries TRBV28 and TRBJ2-1; TRBD2 matches at 11 bases. CDR1 is MDHEN and CDR2 is SYDVKM in the germline V gene. V dropped 7 bases and J dropped 5; count of bases not matched to a gene: 13. The CDR3 spans 17 residues. The CDR3 loop is CASTIAGGTPHHNEQFF. CDR3 bases: TGTGCCAGCACTATAGCGGGAGGGACCCCTCATCACAATGAGCAGTTCTTC.

This sequence joins TRBV27 and TRBJ2-1, with 8 bases lining up with TRBD2. CDR1 and CDR2 from the germline V gene are MNHEY and SMNVEV (reference sequence). V trimming: 2 bases; J trimming: 2 bases; junction bases outside the gene matches: 11. The CDR3 covers 18 residues. CDR3 coding DNA: TGTGCCAGCAGTTTAATGGCGGGAGGCCCCCGAACCTACAATGAGCAGTTCTTC. It codes for CASSLMAGGPRTYNEQFF.

The chain links TRBV5-4 to TRBJ2-1, with a tentative D call TRBD1 (6 bases). This CDR3 region has 14 residues. Germline V gene sequence: CDR1 SGHNT, CDR2 YYREEE (reference sequence). Trimming removed 0 bases from V and 3 bases from J, with 7 bases in between. CDR3 residues: CASSLAGHYNEQFF. In DNA form, the CDR3 reads TGTGCCAGCAGCTTGGCGGGACACTACAATGAGCAGTTCTTC.

The chain carries TRBV9 and TRBJ2-7, with D uncertain. The V end lost 0 bases, the J end lost 1 base, and 11 bases lay between the germline ends. Germline V lookup: CDR1 SGDLS, CDR2 YYNGEE. CDR3 length: 15 residues. CDR3 in DNA: TGTGCCAGCAGCGTAGGGCTGGGTCCTTCCTACGAGCAGTACTTC. Encoded protein: CASSVGLGPSYEQYF.

This chain links TRBV7-6 with TRBJ2-1; 8 nucleotides match TRBD1. Germline-derived CDR1 and CDR2 are SGHVS and FNYEAQ. J gave up 4 bases and V 8 bases, and 7 bases lay outside the gene matches. The CDR3 contains 14 residues. The CDR3: CASRTGGPYNEQFF. The CDR3 region has the DNA TGTGCCAGCCGAACAGGGGGACCTTACAATGAGCAGTTCTTC.